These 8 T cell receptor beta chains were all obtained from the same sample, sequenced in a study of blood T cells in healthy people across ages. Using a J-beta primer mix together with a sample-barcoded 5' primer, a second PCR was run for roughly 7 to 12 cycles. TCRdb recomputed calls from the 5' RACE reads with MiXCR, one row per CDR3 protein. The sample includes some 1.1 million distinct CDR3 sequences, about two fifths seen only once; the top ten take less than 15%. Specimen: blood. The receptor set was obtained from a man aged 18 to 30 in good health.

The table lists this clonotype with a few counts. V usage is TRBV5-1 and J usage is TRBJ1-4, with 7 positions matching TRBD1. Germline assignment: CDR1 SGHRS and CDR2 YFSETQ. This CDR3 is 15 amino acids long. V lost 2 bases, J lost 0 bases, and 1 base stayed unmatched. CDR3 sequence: CASSFDRATNEKLFF. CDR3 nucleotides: TGCGCCAGCAGCTTCGACAGGGCAACTAATGAAAAACTGTTTTTT.

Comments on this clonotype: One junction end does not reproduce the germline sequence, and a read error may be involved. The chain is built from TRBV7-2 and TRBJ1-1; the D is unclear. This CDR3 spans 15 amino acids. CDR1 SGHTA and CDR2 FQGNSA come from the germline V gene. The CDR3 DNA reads TGTGCTAGCAGCTTGGAGGGTCCGGACGCTCTGGAGGCTTTCTTT. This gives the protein CASSLEGPDALEAFF.

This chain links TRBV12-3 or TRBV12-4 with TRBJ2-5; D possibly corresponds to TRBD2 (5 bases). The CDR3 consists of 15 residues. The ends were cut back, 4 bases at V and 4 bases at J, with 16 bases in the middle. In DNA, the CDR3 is TGTGCCAGCAGTTCCCGAGGGAGCTTGGTAGAGACCCAGTACTTC. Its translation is CASSSRGSLVETQYF.

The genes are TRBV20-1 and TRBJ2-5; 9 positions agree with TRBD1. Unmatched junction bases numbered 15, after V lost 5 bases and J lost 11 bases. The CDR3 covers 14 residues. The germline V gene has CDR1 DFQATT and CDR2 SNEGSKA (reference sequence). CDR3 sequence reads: CSAAPGQGGNEQYF. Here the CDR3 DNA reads TGCAGTGCTGCACCGGGACAGGGCGGAAATGAGCAGTACTTC.

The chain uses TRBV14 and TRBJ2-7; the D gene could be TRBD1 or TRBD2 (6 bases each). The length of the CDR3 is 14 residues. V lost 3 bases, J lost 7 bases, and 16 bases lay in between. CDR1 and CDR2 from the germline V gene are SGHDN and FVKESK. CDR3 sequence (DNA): TGTGCCAGCAGCCAGCCGGGGGCCTACAATGAGCAGTACTTC. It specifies CASSQPGAYNEQYF.

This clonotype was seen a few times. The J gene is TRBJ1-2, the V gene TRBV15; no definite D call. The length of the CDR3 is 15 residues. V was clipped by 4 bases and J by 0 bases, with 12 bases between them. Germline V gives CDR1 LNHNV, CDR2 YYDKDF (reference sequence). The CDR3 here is CATSKEGPPNYGYTF. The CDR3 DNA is TGTGCCACCAGCAAAGAGGGTCCTCCTAACTATGGCTACACCTTC.

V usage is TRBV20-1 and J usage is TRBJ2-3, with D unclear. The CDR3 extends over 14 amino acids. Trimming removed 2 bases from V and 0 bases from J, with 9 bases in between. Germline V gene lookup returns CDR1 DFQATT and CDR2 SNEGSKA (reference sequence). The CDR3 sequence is CSARRTPSTDTQYF. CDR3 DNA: TGCAGTGCTAGAAGGACGCCTAGCACAGATACGCAGTATTTT.

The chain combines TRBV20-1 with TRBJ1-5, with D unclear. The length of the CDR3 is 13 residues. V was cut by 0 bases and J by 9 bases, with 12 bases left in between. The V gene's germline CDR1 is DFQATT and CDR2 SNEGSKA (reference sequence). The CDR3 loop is CSARDFANLPQHF. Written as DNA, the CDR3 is TGCAGTGCTAGAGATTTCGCAAATTTGCCCCAGCATTTT.